These 7 T cell receptor beta chains were all obtained from the same sample, sequenced in a study of regulatory T cells in long-lasting Graves disease. TCR beta libraries were built with iRepertoire HTBI primers and Arm-PCR of CDR3 regions. Via MiXCR, TCRdb re-called the multiplex PCR reads, giving one row per CDR3 protein. The sample carries 400,000 to 500,000 distinct CDR3 sequences, 15% recorded once. Time point meaning: newly diagnosed GD, antithyroid drugs for less than 3 months. The TCR library was made from RNA that had been extracted from PBMCs in TRIzol. Another study also made use of these data, one on T cells in Graves' hyperthyroidism and ophthalmopathy.

This specimen was peripheral blood mononuclear cells (PBMCs), taken at new diagnosis, from a patient treated with antithyroid drugs. The receptors were sampled from a woman aged 40 to 50 with Graves disease.

This clonotype was observed many times. The chain has TRBV11-3 and TRBJ1-2; D unresolved. Per germline, CDR1 SGHNT and CDR2 YENEEA. This CDR3 contains 13 residues. Trimming cost V 1 base and J 4 bases, with 7 bases left between them. The CDR3 here is CASSLGGTYGYTF. In nucleotides, the CDR3 is TGTGCCAGCAGCTTAGGCGGTACCTATGGCTACACCTTC.

This clonotype was detected many times. V and J are TRBV11-3 and TRBJ2-1, with 11 bases matching TRBD2. V gave up 1 base and J gave up 6 bases; unmatched junction bases: 20. In germline, CDR1 is SGHNT, CDR2 YENEEA. This CDR3 comprises 21 residues. The CDR3 here is CASSLALPGLADPFESNEQFF. CDR3 DNA: TGTGCCAGCAGCTTAGCATTACCGGGACTAGCGGACCCTTTTGAGAGCAATGAGCAGTTCTTC.

This clonotype was counted many times. The chain uses TRBV3-1 and TRBJ2-1; D might be TRBD1 or TRBD2, each matching 5 bases. Trimming pared 2 bases from V and 9 bases from J, leaving 17 bases between. Germline CDR1 and CDR2: LGHDT and YNNKEL (reference sequence). This CDR3 is built from 15 residues. In DNA, the CDR3 is TGTGCCAGCAGCCAAACTTGGTACCCGAGGGGTGAGCAGTTCTTC. Protein: CASSQTWYPRGEQFF.

Remarks on this clonotype: With only one base between it and a far larger clone, this is likely a read error. The chain recombines TRBV28 with TRBJ2-1, with 12 bases identical to TRBD1. Matching the DNA end better, TRBJ2-5 makes the J call doubtful. The CDR3 loop spans 15 amino acids. Germline V gene lookup returns CDR1 MDHEN and CDR2 SYDVKM. CDR3 DNA: TGTGCCAGCAGTTCCAGGGACAGGGGGCCGGGGACCCAGTACTTC. This codes for CASSSRDRGPGTQYF.

This clonotype showed up many times. The chain recombines TRBV6-5 with TRBJ2-5; the D gene could be TRBD1 or TRBD2 (5 bases each). Trimming left V 4 bases short and J 3 bases short, with 27 bases between. Per germline, CDR1 MNHEY and CDR2 SVGAGI. The CDR3 extends over 19 amino acids. The CDR3 spells CASSSHLRDGRLREETQYF. The CDR3 bases are TGTGCCAGCAGTTCCCACCTCCGGGACGGAAGATTGAGGGAAGAGACCCAGTACTTC.

Many counts were recorded for this clonotype. The chain employs TRBV28 and TRBJ2-1; either TRBD1 or TRBD2 may fit D (5 bases each). Trimming cost V 8 bases and J 0 bases, with 14 bases left between them. Germline V gene sequence: CDR1 MDHEN, CDR2 SYDVKM. CDR3 length equals 15 residues. The CDR3 DNA is TGTGCCAGCTCGAGGGGAGTAGGCTCCTACAATGAGCAGTTCTTC. This encodes CASSRGVGSYNEQFF. The variable domain in full, completed from reference TRBV28 and TRBJ2-1, reads DVKVTQSSRYLVKRTGEKVFLECVQDMDHENMFWYRQDPGLGLRLIYFSYDVKMKEKGDIPEGYSVSREKKERFSLILESASTNQTSMYLCASSRGVGSYNEQFFGPGTRLTVL.

This chain links TRBV4-2 with TRBJ2-2; D uncertain. V lost 0 bases to trimming and J lost 2 bases, with 10 bases between them. The length of the CDR3 is 16 residues. CDR1 is LGHNA, CDR2 YNFKEQ, per germline. CDR3 DNA sequence: TGTGCCAGCAGCCAAGATTTACCCCCTAACACCGGGGAGCTGTTTTTT. Translating it yields CASSQDLPPNTGELFF.